Detailed here is one T cell receptor (beta chain). Its specificity is unknown. The data belong to a study of T cell responses to AZD1222 COVID-19 vaccine. Broader study findings: Most donors were white British and more were female, and clonal diversity was possibly underestimated. Regions 160-218 and 743-854 held dominance among vaccine-associated CD4 TCRs, which spanned spike. The study identified only a handful of AZD1222 recipients as seropositive at baseline.

Trimming took off 4 bases at V and 3 bases at J, with 11 bases between the two ends. The CDR3 is 13 amino acids. Per germline, CDR1 SGHNT and CDR2 YYREEE (reference sequence). Sequenced by immunoSEQ multiplex PCR; TCRdb stores in-frame clones only, minus some. The sample has 150,000 to 200,000 clones, 90% to 95% seen once. Here the sequenced sample was peripheral blood, taken on day 0 of AZD1222 vaccination. The sequence came from an adult in good health. V gene TRBV5-4 combines with J gene TRBJ2-7; D is uncertain. Here the CDR3 reads CASSPVGVYEQYF. CDR3 DNA: TGTGCCAGCAGCCCGGTGGGCGTCTACGAGCAGTACTTC.